This TCR beta chain comes out of a study of CD4+ T cells in melanoma. Points from the study as a whole: CD8+ T cell, macrophage and B cell function reportedly correlated with neoantigen-specific CD4+ T cells. Neoantigen-specific CD4+ T cells in melanoma reportedly had diverse differentiation states.

Here immunoSEQ multiplex PCR was the method, and the copy in TCRdb shows in-frame clones only, minus some. The sample has 40,000 to 50,000 clones, 80% to 90% seen once. The CDR3 runs to 17 residues. Germline V gene sequence: CDR1 SGDLS, CDR2 YYNGEE. Between the trimmed V and J ends, which lost 0 bases and 4 bases, there was a span of 18 bases. With regard to this clone: Its antigen is currently unknown.

The material sequenced was peripheral blood. V gene TRBV9 combines with J gene TRBJ2-3; maybe TRBD1 (6 bases). This TCR was recovered from a human donor with melanoma. The CDR3 loop is CASSVDGEESGADTQYF. In DNA form, the CDR3 reads TGTGCCAGCAGCGTAGACGGAGAAGAGTCAGGGGCAGATACGCAGTATTTT.